Shown below are 27 T cell receptor beta chains from a single sample sequenced in a study of tumor-infiltrating lymphocytes in primary liver carcinoma. TCR beta cDNA was reverse-transcribed from approximately 0.45 ug of total RNA. The reaction used a constant-region primer and ProtoScript II reverse transcriptase. What produced the TCR beta libraries was three nested multiplex PCR rounds using slightly modified ARM-PCR. TRBV1-TRBV30 forward primers and a C-beta reverse primer were used in the first two PCR rounds, which each ran for nine to ten cycles. A single record per CDR3 protein comes from TCRdb applying MiXCR to the multiplex PCR reads. Here the sample spans about 310,000 distinct CDR3 sequences, roughly three fifths being singletons. Blood RNA came from unsorted whole blood; germline DNA was also extracted. Material for sequencing was peripheral blood. All receptors derive from a woman in her twenties or thirties with primary liver carcinoma and hepatitis B virus infection.

Notes on this clonotype: A much larger clone differs by one base, so this may be a read error. The final CDR3 position lacks the conserved phenylalanine or tryptophan, pointing to a likely read error. This chain joins TRBV28 and TRBJ2-6; D call uncertain. This CDR3 has 15 residues. In germline, CDR1 is MDHEN, CDR2 SYDVKM. V lost 6 bases and J 2 bases, leaving 11 bases between the germline ends. This CDR3 is CASSPRLTGANVLTL. DNA for the CDR3: TGTGCCAGCAGCCCCCGCTTAACTGGGGCCAACGTCCTGACTCTC.

Ten or more counts support this clonotype. The gene calls are TRBV11-1 and TRBJ2-7; 14 nucleotides match TRBD2. CDR3 length equals 16 residues. After removal of 4 bases from V and 5 bases from J, the junction contained 7 bases not matched to a gene. Germline V gene sequence: CDR1 SGHAT, CDR2 FQDESV (reference sequence). Here the CDR3 reads CASSSSGLAGDDEQYF. CDR3 DNA: TGTGCCAGCAGCTCTTCGGGACTAGCGGGAGACGACGAGCAGTACTTC.

The chain joins TRBV4-2 to TRBJ2-5, with D hard to call. The CDR3 spans 15 residues. V lost 1 base and J 1 base, leaving 10 bases between the germline ends. Per the germline V gene, CDR1 is LGHNA and CDR2 is YNFKEQ. This CDR3 reads CASSQVPGPQETQYF. CDR3 DNA sequence: TGTGCCAGCAGCCAAGTCCCGGGTCCCCAAGAGACCCAGTACTTC.

Of note for this clonotype: A much larger clone is a single base away; this may be a read error. The genes are TRBV12-3 or TRBV12-4 and TRBJ1-5; TRBD1 agrees at 9 bases. The length of the CDR3 is 18 residues. After removal of 7 bases from V and 0 bases from J, the junction contained 13 bases not matched to a gene. The CDR3 reads CASTSGTGRVNSNQPQHF. The CDR3 DNA follows: TGTGCCAGCACTTCCGGGACAGGGAGGGTAAATAGCAATCAGCCCCAGCATTTT.

There are a few counts of this clonotype. This may arise from a read error, as a much more abundant clone is one base away. The J gene is TRBJ2-7, the V gene TRBV11-1, with D possibly matching TRBD2 (6 bases). Trimming left V 2 bases short and J 5 bases short, with 13 bases between. The germline V gene has CDR1 SGHAT and CDR2 FQDESV (reference sequence). CDR3 size: 14 residues. The CDR3 reads CASSLLVGLDEQYF. CDR3 bases: TGTGCCAGCAGCTTATTAGTGGGACTCGACGAGCAGTACTTC.

The chain uses TRBV7-2 and TRBJ2-7, with D unclear. The germline CDR1 and CDR2 sequences are SGHTA and FQGNSA. The CDR3 is 12 residues long. Trimming removed 3 bases at V and 0 bases at J, with 3 bases between. CDR3 amino acids: CASSFASYEQYF. The CDR3 region has the DNA TGTGCCAGCAGCTTCGCCTCCTACGAGCAGTACTTC.

The sample holds many counts of this clonotype. The rearrangement joins TRBV11-2 to TRBJ2-5; no clear D gene. Germline CDR1 is SGHAT and CDR2 is FQNNGV. The germline V and J ends were trimmed by 0 bases and 5 bases, with 4 bases remaining between them. The CDR3 loop spans 12 amino acids. As DNA, the CDR3 is TGTGCCAGCAGCTTAGATCGGGAGACCCAGTACTTC. It translates to CASSLDRETQYF.

This clonotype has at least ten counts. The chain couples TRBV28 to TRBJ2-3, with 11 bases identical to TRBD2. CDR3 size: 14 residues. The junction had 4 bases not matched to a gene; V was cut back by 7 bases and J by 4 bases. Per the germline V gene, CDR1 is MDHEN and CDR2 is SYDVKM. Written as DNA, the CDR3 is TGTGCCAGCACCTCTAGCGGGAGGCCAGATACGCAGTATTTT. Residues: CASTSSGRPDTQYF.

This clonotype was counted at least ten times. CDR3 DNA: TGCAGCGTTGGCGAGAGGAGCACCGGGGAGCTGTTTTTT. Its protein is CSVGERSTGELFF. The chain joins TRBV29-1 to TRBJ2-2; D is unresolved. Trimming pared 4 bases from V and 4 bases from J, leaving 10 bases between. From germline, CDR1 is SQVTM and CDR2 ANQGSEA. The CDR3 is 13 residues long.

This clonotype was counted once. At one end the junction does not follow the germline gene, possibly because of a read error. The rearrangement links TRBV13 to TRBJ2-5, with D possibly being TRBD2 (6 bases). Germline V gene data show CDR1 as PRHDT and CDR2 as FYEKMQ (reference sequence). This CDR3 is built from 13 residues. The CDR3, as DNA: TGTGTCAGCAGCCCTATAGCGGAAGAGACCCAGTACTTC. Translated: CVSSPIAEETQYF.

In the case of this clonotype: One end of the junction fails to match germline, which may point to a read error. This sequence joins TRBV12-3 or TRBV12-4 and TRBJ1-6; the D gene is possibly TRBD1 (5 bases). The CDR3 is 16 residues long. This CDR3 is CARSLTGTFRDSPLHF. CDR3 nucleotide sequence: TGTGCCCGCAGTTTAACGGGGACCTTTCGGGATTCACCCCTCCACTTT.

A remark on this clonotype: A read error is possible here, since a much larger clone lies one base away. The conserved phenylalanine or tryptophan normally closing the CDR3 is absent here, so this likely arose from a read error. The chain combines TRBV29-1 with TRBJ1-4, with D uncertain. V lost 5 bases and J 7 bases, leaving 14 bases between the germline ends. The germline CDR1 and CDR2 sequences are SQVTM and ANQGSEA. The CDR3 is made up of 13 amino acids. The CDR3 nucleotides read TGCAGCGTTTCCCCCGACGTCGGTGAAAAACTGTTTTTA. Its translation: CSVSPDVGEKLFL.

Turning to this clonotype: A read error is possible here, since a much larger clone lies one base away. The chain links TRBV4-2 to TRBJ2-1; weak D call: TRBD2 (6 bases). Germline V gives CDR1 LGHNA, CDR2 YNFKEQ. Deletions cut 0 bases from V and 5 bases from J, with 17 bases between. This CDR3 region has 17 residues. In DNA, the CDR3 is TGTGCCAGCAGCCAAGATCGACTAACGGAGGGGCACAATGAGCAGTTCTTC. This encodes CASSQDRLTEGHNEQFF.

About this clonotype: Relative to the germline gene, one junction end is altered; a read error may explain this. The CDR3 DNA reads TGTGCCAGAGGCTTCACCCGGCGGGGAGCTAACTATGGCTACACCTTC. It specifies CARGFTRRGANYGYTF. The J gene is TRBJ1-2, the V gene TRBV5-3; D unresolved. Being an ORF, TRBV5-3 has a function that is uncertain. The CDR3 runs 16 residues.

The chain links TRBV7-9 to TRBJ2-1; D is perhaps TRBD2 (6 bases). Trimming shortened V by 5 bases and J by 12 bases, and 11 bases separated the two germline ends. CDR1 is SEHNR, CDR2 FQNEAQ, per germline (reference sequence). The length of the CDR3 is 11 residues. CDR3 region: CASSRTAGQFF. The CDR3 DNA follows: TGTGCCAGCAGCCGCACAGCGGGGCAGTTCTTC.

A remark on this clonotype: Given a much more abundant clone one base away, this may be a read error. CDR3: CSVETGNSNQPRHF. CDR3 DNA sequence: TGCAGCGTTGAGACAGGGAATAGCAATCAGCCCCGGCATTTT. This rearrangement joins TRBV29-1 to TRBJ1-5, with 7 bases matching TRBD1. The germline V gene has CDR1 SQVTM and CDR2 ANQGSEA. This CDR3 is 14 amino acids long.

The chain joins TRBV12-3 or TRBV12-4 to TRBJ2-1; D is unclear. V was trimmed by 10 bases and J by 3 bases, leaving 13 bases between them. The CDR3 has 13 residues. CDR3: CANTETVYNEQFF. In nucleotides, the CDR3 is TGTGCCAACACCGAGACCGTCTACAATGAGCAGTTCTTC.

Worth noting for this clonotype: This may be a read error, as it is one base from a much larger clone. CDR3 sequence: CPSSAQLAEYQETQYF. CDR3 coding DNA: TGTCCCAGCAGTGCCCAACTAGCGGAGTACCAAGAGACCCAGTACTTC. The chain has TRBV6-1 and TRBJ2-5; 8 bases line up with TRBD2. Looked up from germline, CDR1 is MNHNS and CDR2 is SASEGT. This CDR3 is 16 amino acids long.

A few counts support this clonotype. A much bigger clone sits one base away, suggesting this may be a read error. J is TRBJ2-1 and V is TRBV6-1, with D perhaps TRBD1 or TRBD2 (5 bases each). This CDR3 is 11 amino acids long. The germline CDR1 and CDR2 sequences are MNHNS and SASEGT. V dropped 6 bases and J dropped 11 bases, with 11 bases sitting between them. In DNA, the CDR3 is TGTGCCAGCAGCCTTGGGGGACAGCAGTTCTTC. It specifies CASSLGGQQFF.

Concerning this clonotype: Being one base from a much bigger clone, this may be a read error. The CDR3 DNA follows: TGTGCCAGCAGTTCCGGGGCGGGGAGCTCCTACGAGCAGTACTTC. Protein sequence: CASSSGAGSSYEQYF. V gene TRBV12-3 or TRBV12-4 combines with J gene TRBJ2-7; tentatively, D is TRBD2 (6 bases). The CDR3 runs to 15 residues. Between the trimmed V and J ends, which lost 4 bases and 0 bases, there was a span of 13 bases.

A word on this clonotype: A read error may account for a junction end that differs from germline. The chain is built from TRBV6-6 and TRBJ2-1, with D possibly being TRBD1 (6 bases). This CDR3 is 14 amino acids long. Germline lookup yields CDR1 MNHNY and CDR2 SVGAGI (reference sequence). The CDR3 here is CVSSSGHSSDEHFF. In DNA, the CDR3 is TGTGTCAGCAGTTCGGGACATAGTTCCGATGAGCACTTCTTC.

Remarks on this clonotype: A much larger clone differs by one base, so this may be a read error. The chain recombines TRBV29-1 with TRBJ1-2; maybe TRBD1 (5 bases). In germline, CDR1 is SQVTM, CDR2 ANQGSEA. Trimming took off 6 bases at V and 7 bases at J, with 15 bases between the two ends. The CDR3 length is 12 residues. The DNA of the CDR3 is TGCAGCGTCCGGGGCGAGATGGTTGGCTACACCTTC. Its translation: CSVRGEMVGYTF.

The chain has TRBV11-1 and TRBJ2-1; D call uncertain. Germline V lookup: CDR1 SGHAT, CDR2 FQDESV (reference sequence). The V and J ends lost 7 bases and 6 bases respectively, with 13 bases between them. The CDR3 covers 13 residues. In DNA form, the CDR3 reads TGTGCCAGCAACTCAGCGAATAGCAATGAGCAGTTCTTC. This codes for CASNSANSNEQFF.

This clonotype was seen a few times. This is likely a read error, given that the CDR3 carries no conserved phenylalanine or tryptophan at its end. The gene calls are TRBV12-3 or TRBV12-4 and TRBJ1-5; 10 nucleotides agree with TRBD1. J gave up 7 bases and V 5 bases, and 2 bases lay outside the gene matches. The CDR3 spans 13 residues. DNA of the CDR3: TGTGCCAGCAGTACGGACAGGGGGCAGCCCCAGCATTCT. It is translated as CASSTDRGQPQHS.

This clonotype was found a few times. The chain carries TRBV6-5 and TRBJ1-1; D is undetermined. V lost 2 bases to trimming and J lost 4 bases, with 17 bases between them. Germline loops: CDR1 MNHEY, CDR2 SVGAGI. CDR3 length equals 16 residues. In DNA form, the CDR3 reads TGTGCCAGCAGTTACCAATTCCGGCTGGTAGGCACTGAAGCTTTCTTT. Translating it yields CASSYQFRLVGTEAFF.

This clonotype was observed many times. V is TRBV6-5 and J is TRBJ2-7; D might be TRBD1 or TRBD2, each matching 6 bases. Germline V gene lookup returns CDR1 MNHEY and CDR2 SVGAGI. The V and J ends lost 5 bases and 2 bases respectively, with 19 bases between them. CDR3 size: 16 residues. CDR3 region: CASSTWEIGGPYEQYF. CDR3 DNA: TGTGCCAGCAGTACCTGGGAGATCGGGGGCCCCTACGAGCAGTACTTC.

With regard to this clonotype: A much bigger clone sits one base away, suggesting this may be a read error. The rearrangement links TRBV29-1 to TRBJ2-5; a weak D match, TRBD1 (6 bases). The length of the CDR3 is 12 residues. CDR1 is SQVTM, CDR2 ANQGSEA, per germline. The V end was cut by 7 bases, the J end by 5 bases, with 14 bases between. The CDR3 spells CSAPGVMETQYF. CDR3 in DNA: TGCAGCGCACCAGGGGTAATGGAGACCCAGTACTTC.